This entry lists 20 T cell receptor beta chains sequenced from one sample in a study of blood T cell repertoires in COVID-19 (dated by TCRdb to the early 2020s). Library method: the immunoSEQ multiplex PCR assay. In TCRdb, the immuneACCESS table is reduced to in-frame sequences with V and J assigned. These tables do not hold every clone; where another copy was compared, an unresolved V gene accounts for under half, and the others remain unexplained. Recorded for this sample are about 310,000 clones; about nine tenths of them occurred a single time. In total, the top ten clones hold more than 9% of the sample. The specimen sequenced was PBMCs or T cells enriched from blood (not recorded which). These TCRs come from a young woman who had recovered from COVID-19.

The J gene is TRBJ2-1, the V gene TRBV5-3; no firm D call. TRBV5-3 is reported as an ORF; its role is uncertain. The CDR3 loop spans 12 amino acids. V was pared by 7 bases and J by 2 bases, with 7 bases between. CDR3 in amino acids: CARDGAYNEQFF. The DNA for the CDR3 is TGTGCCAGAGACGGAGCCTACAATGAGCAGTTCTTC.

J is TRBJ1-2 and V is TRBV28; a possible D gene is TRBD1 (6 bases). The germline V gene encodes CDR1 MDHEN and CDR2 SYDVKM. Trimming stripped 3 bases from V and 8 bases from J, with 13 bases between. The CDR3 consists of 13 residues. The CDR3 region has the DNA TGTGCCAGCAGTTTTCAAGGGACACAGGGCTACACCTTC. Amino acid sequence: CASSFQGTQGYTF.

This chain's CDR3 is CASSYSGGQGDNTIYF. The CDR3 DNA follows: TGTGCCAGCAGTTACTCGGGGGGACAGGGGGACAACACCATATATTTT. The chain is built from TRBV6-5 and TRBJ1-3; 11 bases fit TRBD1. CDR1 MNHEY and CDR2 SVGAGI come from the germline V gene. Trimming took 0 bases from V and 7 from J; bases not matched to a gene: 5. CDR3 length: 16 residues.

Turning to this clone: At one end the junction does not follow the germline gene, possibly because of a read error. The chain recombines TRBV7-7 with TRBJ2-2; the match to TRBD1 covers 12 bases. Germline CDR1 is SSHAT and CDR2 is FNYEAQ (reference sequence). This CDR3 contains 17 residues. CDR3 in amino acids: CASSPRPGQGADGELFF. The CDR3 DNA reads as TGTGCTAGCAGCCCGCGACCGGGACAGGGGGCCGACGGGGAGCTGTTTTTT.

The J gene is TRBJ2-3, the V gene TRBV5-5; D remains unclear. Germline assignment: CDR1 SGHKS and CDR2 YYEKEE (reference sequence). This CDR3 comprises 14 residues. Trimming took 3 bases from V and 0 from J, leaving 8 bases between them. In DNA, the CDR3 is TGTGCCAGCAGCTACAGAACTAGCACAGATACGCAGTATTTT. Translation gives CASSYRTSTDTQYF.

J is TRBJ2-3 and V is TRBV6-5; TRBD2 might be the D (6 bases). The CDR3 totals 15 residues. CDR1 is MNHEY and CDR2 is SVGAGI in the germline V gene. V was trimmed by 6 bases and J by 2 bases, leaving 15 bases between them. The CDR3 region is CASRGLAAITDTQYF. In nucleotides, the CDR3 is TGTGCCAGCAGGGGACTGGCTGCAATCACAGATACGCAGTATTTT.

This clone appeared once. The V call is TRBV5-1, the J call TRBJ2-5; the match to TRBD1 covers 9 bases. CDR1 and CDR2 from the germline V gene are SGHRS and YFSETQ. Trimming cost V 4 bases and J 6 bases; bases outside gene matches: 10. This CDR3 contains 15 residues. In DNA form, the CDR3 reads TGCGCCAGCAGCGGGGGACAGGGTGTGAGGCAGACCCAGTACTTC. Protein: CASSGGQGVRQTQYF.

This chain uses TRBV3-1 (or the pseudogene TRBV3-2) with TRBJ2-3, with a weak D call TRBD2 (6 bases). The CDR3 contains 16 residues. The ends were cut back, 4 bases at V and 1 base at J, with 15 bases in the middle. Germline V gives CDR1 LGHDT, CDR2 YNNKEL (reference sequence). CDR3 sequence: CASSLGLTPGTDTQYF. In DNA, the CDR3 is TGTGCCAGCAGCCTGGGACTTACCCCTGGCACAGATACGCAGTATTTT.

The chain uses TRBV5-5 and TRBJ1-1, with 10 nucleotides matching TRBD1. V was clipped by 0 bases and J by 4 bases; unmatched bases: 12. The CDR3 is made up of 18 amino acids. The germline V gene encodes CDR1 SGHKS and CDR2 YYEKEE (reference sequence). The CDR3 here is CASSLVGQGMVPVTEAFF. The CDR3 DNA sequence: TGTGCCAGCAGCTTGGTGGGACAGGGGATGGTGCCGGTCACTGAAGCTTTCTTT.

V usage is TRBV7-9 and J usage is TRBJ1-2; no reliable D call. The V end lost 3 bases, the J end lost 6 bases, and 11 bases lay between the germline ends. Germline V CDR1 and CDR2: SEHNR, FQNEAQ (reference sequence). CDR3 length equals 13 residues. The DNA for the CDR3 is TGTGCCAGCAGCTTTGAGGGTATTAATGGCTACACCTTC. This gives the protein CASSFEGINGYTF.

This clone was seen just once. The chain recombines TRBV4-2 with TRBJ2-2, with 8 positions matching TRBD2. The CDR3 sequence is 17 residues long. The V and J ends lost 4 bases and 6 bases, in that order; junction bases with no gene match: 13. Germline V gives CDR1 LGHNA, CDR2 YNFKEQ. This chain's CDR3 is CASSPSQWREAPGELFF. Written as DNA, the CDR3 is TGTGCCAGCAGCCCTTCTCAGTGGCGGGAGGCTCCCGGGGAGCTGTTTTTT.

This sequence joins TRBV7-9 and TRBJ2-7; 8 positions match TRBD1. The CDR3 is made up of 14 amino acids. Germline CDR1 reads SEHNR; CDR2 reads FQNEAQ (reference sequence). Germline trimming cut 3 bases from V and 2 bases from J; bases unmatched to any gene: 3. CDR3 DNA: TGTGCCAGCAGCTTCCGACAGGGGACCTACGAGCAGTACTTC. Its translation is CASSFRQGTYEQYF.

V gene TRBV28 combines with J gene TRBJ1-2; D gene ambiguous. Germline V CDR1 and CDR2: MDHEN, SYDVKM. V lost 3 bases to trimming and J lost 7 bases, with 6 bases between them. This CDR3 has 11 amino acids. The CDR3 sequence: CASSFWAGYTF. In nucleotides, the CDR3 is TGTGCCAGCAGTTTCTGGGCTGGCTACACCTTC.

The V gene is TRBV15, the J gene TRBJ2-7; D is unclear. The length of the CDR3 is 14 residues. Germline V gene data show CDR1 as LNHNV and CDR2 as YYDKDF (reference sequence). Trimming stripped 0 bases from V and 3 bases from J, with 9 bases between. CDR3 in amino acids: CATSRDEMSYEQYF. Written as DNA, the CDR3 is TGTGCCACCAGCAGAGATGAAATGAGCTACGAGCAGTACTTC.

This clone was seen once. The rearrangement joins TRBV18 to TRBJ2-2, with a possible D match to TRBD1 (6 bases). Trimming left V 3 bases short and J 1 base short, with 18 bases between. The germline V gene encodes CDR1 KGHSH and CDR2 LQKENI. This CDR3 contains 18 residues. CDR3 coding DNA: TGTGCCAGCTCACCCCTGACAGGAATTAGGGTGAACACCGGGGAGCTGTTTTTT. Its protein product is CASSPLTGIRVNTGELFF. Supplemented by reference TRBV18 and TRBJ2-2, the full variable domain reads NAGVMQNPRHLVRRRGQEARLRCSPMKGHSHVYWYRQLPEEGLKFMVYLQKENIIDESGMPKERFSAEFPKEGPSILRIQQVVRGDSAAYFCASSPLTGIRVNTGELFFGEGSRLTVL.

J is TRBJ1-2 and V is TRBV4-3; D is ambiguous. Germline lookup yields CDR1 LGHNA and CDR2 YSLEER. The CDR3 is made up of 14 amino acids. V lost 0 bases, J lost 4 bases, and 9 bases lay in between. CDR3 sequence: CASSQETGSYGYTF. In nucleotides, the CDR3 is TGCGCCAGCAGCCAAGAGACGGGTTCCTATGGCTACACCTTC.

CDR3 in DNA: TGTGCCAGCAGCTTGGGGAGGCCCAGCACAGATACGCAGTATTTT. Its protein product is CASSLGRPSTDTQYF. The chain has TRBV5-6 and TRBJ2-3; D is possibly TRBD2 (5 bases). The CDR3 loop spans 15 amino acids. Germline lookup yields CDR1 SGHDT and CDR2 YYEEEE. Trimming pared 0 bases from V and 0 bases from J, leaving 8 bases between.

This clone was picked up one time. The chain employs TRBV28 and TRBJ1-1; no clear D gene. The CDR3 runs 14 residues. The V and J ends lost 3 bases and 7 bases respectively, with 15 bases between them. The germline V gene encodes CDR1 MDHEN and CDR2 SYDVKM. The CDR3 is CASSLRVSGLEAFF. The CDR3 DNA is TGTGCCAGCAGTTTGAGGGTATCTGGGCTTGAAGCTTTCTTT.

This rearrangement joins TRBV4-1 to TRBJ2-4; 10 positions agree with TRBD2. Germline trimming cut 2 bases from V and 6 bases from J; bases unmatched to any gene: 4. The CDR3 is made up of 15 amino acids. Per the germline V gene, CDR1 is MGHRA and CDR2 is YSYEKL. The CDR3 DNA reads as TGCGCCAGCAGCCAACCTAGCGGGAGAGGAAACATTCAGTACTTC. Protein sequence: CASSQPSGRGNIQYF.

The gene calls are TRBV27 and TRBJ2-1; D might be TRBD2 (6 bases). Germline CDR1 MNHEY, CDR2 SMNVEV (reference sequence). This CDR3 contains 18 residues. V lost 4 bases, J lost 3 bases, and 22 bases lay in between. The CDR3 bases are TGTGCCAGCAGTTCACAACTTGGAAGCGGGCCCTACTACAATGAGCAGTTCTTC. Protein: CASSSQLGSGPYYNEQFF.